These T cell receptor beta chains were read from a single sample in a study of blood T cell repertoires in COVID-19. The table came from immunoSEQ multiplex PCR; TCRdb's copy has only in-frame clones and leaves some out. The sample lists some 400,000 clones; approximately 77% were seen once. The source material was peripheral blood. These receptors originate from a human donor with acute or convalescent COVID-19. The donor label of this sample is uncertain. The CDR3 runs from the conserved cysteine through the conserved F or W. The D gene is left open where the match is weak. A clone size is listed for some rows: how often the clone was seen (once, few, many), or a class if it is expanded.

>TRBJ1-2|-|TRBV7-2|few
TGTGCCAGCAGCTTAGGCCAGGGGCGGTACTATGGCTACACCTTC
CASSLGQGRYYGYTF
>TRBJ1-2|-|TRBV7-9|-
TGTGCCAGCAGCTTAACAGGAGTTAACTATGGCTACACCTTC
CASSLTGVNYGYTF
>TRBJ1-1|-|TRBV7-8|-
TGTGCCAGCAGCCACAGGGACCTGAACACTGAAGCTTTCTTT
CASSHRDLNTEAFF
>TRBJ1-5|-|TRBV10-1|-
TGCGCCAGCAGTGAGTCGAAGGGACTGAAAAGAGGGACTAGCAATCAGCCCCAGCATTTT
CASSESKGLKRGTSNQPQHF
>TRBJ2-5|-|TRBV30|-
TGTGCCTGGAGTGACCTATCGAGAGAGACCCAGTACTTC
CAWSDLSRETQYF
>TRBJ2-7|TRBD2|TRBV2|-
TGTGCCAGTACGAGGGGCGGGAGGGCCTCCTACGAGCAGTACTTC
CASTRGGRASYEQYF
>TRBJ2-2|TRBD1|TRBV13|few
TGTGCCAGCAGCTTACTCCGGGACAGGGCGAACACCGGGGAGCTGTTTTTT
CASSLLRDRANTGELFF
>TRBJ2-1|-|TRBV6-5|-
TGTGCCAGCAATTTCGTCGAGGGGGGGAACAATGAGCAGTTCTTC
CASNFVEGGNNEQFF
>TRBJ1-5|-|TRBV19|once
TGTGCCAGTACCGGGAGGGCGCGCAATCAGCCCCAGCATTTT
CASTGRARNQPQHF
>TRBJ2-1|-|TRBV5-1|few
TGCGCCAGCAGCCCCGAGTACTCCTACAATGAGCAGTTCTTC
CASSPEYSYNEQFF
>TRBJ1-4|-|TRBV7-9|-
TGTGCCAGCGCCTACAGGAATAATGAAAAACTGTTTTTT
CASAYRNNEKLFF
>TRBJ2-3|-|TRBV27|-
TGTGCCAGCAGTTTGAGAGTTTCTGGTAGAGATACGCAGTATTTT
CASSLRVSGRDTQYF
>TRBJ1-2|TRBD1|TRBV6-1|-
TGTGCCAGCAGTGGCCGGGACAGGGGGACGATTTGGACTAACTATGGCTACACCTTC
CASSGRDRGTIWTNYGYTF
>TRBJ1-4|-|TRBV6-5|-
TGTGCCAGCAGTACAGGGAGGGGTAATGAAAAACTGTTTTTT
CASSTGRGNEKLFF
>TRBJ2-1|-|TRBV4-1|-
TGCGCCAGCAGCCCCGGCAGGACCTACAATGAGCAGTTCTTC
CASSPGRTYNEQFF
>TRBJ1-1|-|TRBV19|-
TGTGCCAGTAGTCAACAGGGTTTCCTAATGTTGAACACTGAAGCTTTCTTT
CASSQQGFLMLNTEAFF
>TRBJ1-1|-|TRBV29-1|-
TGCAGCGTTGAAGTTAGGGGGTTGAACACTGAAGCTTTCTTT
CSVEVRGLNTEAFF
>TRBJ2-3|-|TRBV14|-
TGTGCCAGCAGCCAAAGAGGGAGCACAGATACGCAGTATTTT
CASSQRGSTDTQYF
>TRBJ2-1|TRBD1|TRBV5-1|once
TGCGCCAGCCGTCCAGGGGGATACAATGAGCAGTTCTTC
CASRPGGYNEQFF